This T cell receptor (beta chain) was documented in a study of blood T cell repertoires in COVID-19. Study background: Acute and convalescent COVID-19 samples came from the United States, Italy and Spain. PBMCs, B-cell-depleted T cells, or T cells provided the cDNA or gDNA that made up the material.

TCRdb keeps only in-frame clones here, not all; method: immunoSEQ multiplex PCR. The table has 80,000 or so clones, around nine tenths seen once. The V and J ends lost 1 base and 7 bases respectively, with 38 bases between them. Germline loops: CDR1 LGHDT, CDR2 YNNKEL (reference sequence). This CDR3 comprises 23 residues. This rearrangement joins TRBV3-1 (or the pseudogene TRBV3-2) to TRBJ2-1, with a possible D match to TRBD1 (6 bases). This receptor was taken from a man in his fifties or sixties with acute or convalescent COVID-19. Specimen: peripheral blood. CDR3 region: CASSQGLRGVTGRLKFLRNEQFF. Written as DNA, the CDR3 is TGTGCCAGCAGCCAAGGACTCAGAGGGGTGACAGGACGATTGAAATTCCTGAGGAATGAGCAGTTCTTC.